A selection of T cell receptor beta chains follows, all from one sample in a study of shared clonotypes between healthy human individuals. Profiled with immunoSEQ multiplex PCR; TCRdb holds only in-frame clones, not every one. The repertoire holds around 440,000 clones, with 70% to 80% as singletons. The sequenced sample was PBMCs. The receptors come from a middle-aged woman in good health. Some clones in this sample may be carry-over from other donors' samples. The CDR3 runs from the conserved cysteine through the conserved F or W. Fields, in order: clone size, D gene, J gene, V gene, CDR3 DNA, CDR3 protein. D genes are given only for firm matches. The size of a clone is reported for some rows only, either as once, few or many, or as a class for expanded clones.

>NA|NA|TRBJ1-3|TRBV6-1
TGTGCCAGCATTCTGGAGGGAAGTGGAAACACCATATATTTT
CASILEGSGNTIYF
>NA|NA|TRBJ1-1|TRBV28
TGTGCCAGCAGTGGGACGTGGACTGAAGCTTTCTTT
CASSGTWTEAFF
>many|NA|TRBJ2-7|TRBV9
TGTGCCAGCAGCGTAGAGGGTAGCGCCAACTACGAGCAGTACTTC
CASSVEGSANYEQYF
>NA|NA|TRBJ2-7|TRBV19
TGTGCCACCCGGGACAACTCCTACGAGCAGTACTTC
CATRDNSYEQYF
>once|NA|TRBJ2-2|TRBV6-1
TGTGCCAGCAGAACCACAGGGACCGGGGAGCTGTTTTTT
CASRTTGTGELFF
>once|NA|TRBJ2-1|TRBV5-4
TGTGCCAGCAGCTTGGAAGGCCTAGTCGACTACAATGAGCAGTTCTTC
CASSLEGLVDYNEQFF
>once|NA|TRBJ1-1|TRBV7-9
TGTGCCAGCAGCTTAGCCCCCCCGGCTGAAGCTTTCTTT
CASSLAPPAEAFF
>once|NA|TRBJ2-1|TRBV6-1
TGTGCCAGCAGTGGCTCGGAGGGCCTAAGGAGGGAAAATGAGCAGTTCTTC
CASSGSEGLRRENEQFF
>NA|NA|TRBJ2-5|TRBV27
TGTGCCAGCAGTCCCCGGCGACCATCCCAAGAGACCCAGTACTTC
CASSPRRPSQETQYF
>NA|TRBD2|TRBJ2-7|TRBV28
TGTGCCAGCAGTCAATTTAGCGGGAGGGTCTACGAGCAGTACTTC
CASSQFSGRVYEQYF
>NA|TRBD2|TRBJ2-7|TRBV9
TGTGCCAGCAGCGTGCTAGCGGGATCCTACGAGCAGTACTTC
CASSVLAGSYEQYF
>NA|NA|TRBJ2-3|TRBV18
TGTGCCAGCTCACCTGCCGGCACAGATACGCAGTATTTT
CASSPAGTDTQYF
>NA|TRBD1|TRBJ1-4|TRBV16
TGTGCCAGCAGTCTACAGGGACAGGGTAATGAAAAACTGTTTTTT
CASSLQGQGNEKLFF
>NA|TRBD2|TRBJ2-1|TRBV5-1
TGCGCCAGCAGCTTAGCCGGGGAGGGGTACAATGAGCAGTTCTTC
CASSLAGEGYNEQFF
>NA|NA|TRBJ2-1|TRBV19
TGTGCCAGTAGAAAGACTGACCTTAGCTCCTACAATGAGCAGTTCTTC
CASRKTDLSSYNEQFF
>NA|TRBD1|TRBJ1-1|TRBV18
TGTGCCAGCTCACCCGCTCGGGACAGGAGGGGGACTGAAGCTTTCTTT
CASSPARDRRGTEAFF
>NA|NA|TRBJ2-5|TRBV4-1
TGCGCCAGCAGCCAAGTCGGGGGATTCCAGTACTTC
CASSQVGGFQYF
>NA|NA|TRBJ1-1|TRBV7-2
TGTGCCAGCAGCTCTCAGGGGAGCACTGAAGCTTTCTTT
CASSSQGSTEAFF
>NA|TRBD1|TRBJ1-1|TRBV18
TGTGCCAGCTCCCGCTCACAGGGGGCTCTCACTGAAGCTTTCTTT
CASSRSQGALTEAFF
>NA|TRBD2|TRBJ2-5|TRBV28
TGTGCCAGCAGTGAGACTAGCGGGGTCCCTGGGGAGACCCAGTACTTC
CASSETSGVPGETQYF
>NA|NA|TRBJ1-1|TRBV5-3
TGTGCCAGAAGCTTGGGGGTCGAGCGGACGGGAACCACGGAATTGATGAACACTGAAGCTTTCTTT
CARSLGVERTGTTELMNTEAFF
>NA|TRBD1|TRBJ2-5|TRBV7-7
TGTGCCAGCAGCGCGGGACAGGGGGCTTTATGGGAGACCCAGTACTTC
CASSAGQGALWETQYF
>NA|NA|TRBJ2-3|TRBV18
TGTGCCAGCTCACAATTCGGTGGGGGATTCACAGATACGCAGTATTTT
CASSQFGGGFTDTQYF
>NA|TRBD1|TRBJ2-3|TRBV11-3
TGTGCCAGCAGCCTTGGGACAGCAACAGATACGCAGTATTTT
CASSLGTATDTQYF
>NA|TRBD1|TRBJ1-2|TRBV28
TGTGCCAGCAGAACCCCAGGGGGCGAGGTTGGAGGCTACACCTTC
CASRTPGGEVGGYTF
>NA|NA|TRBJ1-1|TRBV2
TGTGCCAGCATGCTGGCAGGGGCTGAAGCTTTCTTT
CASMLAGAEAFF
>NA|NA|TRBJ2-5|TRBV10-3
TGTGCCATCAATTCGAGGGGGACACAAGAGACCCAGTACTTC
CAINSRGTQETQYF
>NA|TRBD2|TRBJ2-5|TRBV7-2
TGTGCCAGCAGCCCAGCGGGAGTTTGGGAGACCCAGTACTTC
CASSPAGVWETQYF
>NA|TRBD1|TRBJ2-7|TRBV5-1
TGCGCCAGCAGCTTGGAAGGGACAGGGGGTTACGAGCAGTACTTC
CASSLEGTGGYEQYF
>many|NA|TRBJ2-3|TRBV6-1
TGTGCCAGCAGTGGGAGCGGAGCCTCCCCCGGGGGCACAGATACGCAGTATTTT
CASSGSGASPGGTDTQYF
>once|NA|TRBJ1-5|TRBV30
TGTGCCTGGAGCCGGGGGCGTAATCAGCCCCAGCATTTT
CAWSRGRNQPQHF
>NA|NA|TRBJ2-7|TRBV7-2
TGTGCCAGCAGCTTAGTATTTTGGGGGGTCGACGAGCAGTACTTC
CASSLVFWGVDEQYF
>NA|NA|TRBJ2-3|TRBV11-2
TGTGCCAGCAGCCCAGGTCGGGCCTATTTTTCAGATACGCAGTATTTT
CASSPGRAYFSDTQYF
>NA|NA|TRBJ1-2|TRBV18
TGTGCCAGCTCACCAAGTCGGACTAACTATGGCTACACCTTC
CASSPSRTNYGYTF
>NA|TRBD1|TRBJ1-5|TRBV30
TGTGCCTCCGGACAGGACGATCAGCCCCAGCATTTT
CASGQDDQPQHF
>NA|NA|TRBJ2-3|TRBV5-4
TGTGCCAGCAGCCCCGGAGGAGGGGCAGGCACAGATACGCAGTATTTT
CASSPGGGAGTDTQYF
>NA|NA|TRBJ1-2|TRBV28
TGTGCCAGCAGGCCTCATACGGGTTACCCGAACTATGGCTACACCTTC
CASRPHTGYPNYGYTF
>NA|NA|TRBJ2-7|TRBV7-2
TGTGCCAGCAGCTCGCTGGGGGGCATGGGCACGTACGAGCAGTACTTC
CASSSLGGMGTYEQYF
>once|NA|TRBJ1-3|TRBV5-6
TGTGCCAGCAGCTTGTTCAGGGTGTCTGGAAACACCATATATTTT
CASSLFRVSGNTIYF
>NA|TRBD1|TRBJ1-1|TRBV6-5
TGTGCCAGCAGTTACCGCGGGACAGGGGACACTGAAGCTTTCTTT
CASSYRGTGDTEAFF
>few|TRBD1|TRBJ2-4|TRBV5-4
TGTGCCAGCAGCTTGGGGACAGGGGTCAAAAACATTCAGTACTTC
CASSLGTGVKNIQYF
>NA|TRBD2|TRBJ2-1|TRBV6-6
TGTGCCAGCAGTTACTGGGGGACTAGTGATGAGCAGTTCTTC
CASSYWGTSDEQFF
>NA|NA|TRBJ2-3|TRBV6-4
TGTGCCAGCAACCCGACAGTTCCTAGTAGGACAGATACGCAGTATTTT
CASNPTVPSRTDTQYF
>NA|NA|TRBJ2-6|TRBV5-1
TGCGCCAGCAGCTTGGGTGAGAGCTCTGGGGCCAACGTCCTGACTTTC
CASSLGESSGANVLTF
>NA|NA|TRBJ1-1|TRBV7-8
TGTGCCAGCAGCCGGCGACAGGACACTGAAGCTTTCTTT
CASSRRQDTEAFF
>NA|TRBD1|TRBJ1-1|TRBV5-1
TGCGCCAGCAGCGGGACAGGGGGCCAGCTCACTGAAGCTTTCTTT
CASSGTGGQLTEAFF
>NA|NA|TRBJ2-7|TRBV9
TGTGCCAGCAGCCAGGACACCCGCTCCTACGAGCAGTACTTC
CASSQDTRSYEQYF